Reported below is one TCR beta chain. Its antigen is still unknown. No qualities accompany the bases; no much larger clone lies one base away. The CDR3 runs 13 residues from the cysteine to the phenylalanine. Kept here is only the CDR3 DNA, which spans 39 bases and is read in frame from base 1. Taken from the germline V gene (reference sequence), the CDR1 and CDR2 loops are LNHDA and SQIVND. V is pared back by 8 bases and J by 8 bases, with 13 bases lying between the germline termini. The data belong to a study of vaccination and CD4 T cells after COVID-19 (dated by TCRdb to about 2022). Describing the broader study: Six males and four females were included in the convalescent cohort, with two Hispanic individuals, seven Caucasians, two Asians and one multiracial person represented. Participants got two doses of the Pfizer-BioNTech BNT162b2 vaccine (n=8) or two doses of the Moderna mRNA-1273 vaccine (n=2). Post-COVID blood samples were collected from convalescent patients a median of about 92 days after diagnosis, with a range of about 30 to 161 days. The time from the second vaccine dose to post-vaccine blood sampling had a median of roughly 70 days and ranged from about 14 to 250 days. Culture stimuli were overlapping spike peptide pools from SARS-CoV-2 and from the common cold coronaviruses HCoV-NL63, HCoV-OC43 and HCoV-229E. Control cultures used a CEFX viral epitope pool as positive control, an HIV-1 Nef peptide pool as negative control, or no peptide. The spike-specific CD4+ TCR repertoire was compared before and after mRNA vaccination in ten to eleven COVID-19 convalescent patients and a handful of infection-naive healthy vaccine recipients. At the TCR clonotype level, an earlier paper using these donors assessed memory CD4+ T cell crossreactivity between SARS-CoV-2 and common cold coronavirus spike proteins. Study-wide findings and limitations: Of the vaccine-specific clones in convalescent patients, 304 of 307, or nearly all, reacted only to SARS-CoV-2 spike and did not cross-react with common cold coronaviruses. Although the median number of SARS-CoV-2-reactive clonotypes went up from 20 to 25 after infection to around 40 after vaccination, the increase was not significant. In convalescent patients, a median approximately 90% of post-vaccine SARS-CoV-2-reactive clones were detected only after vaccination, suggesting vaccine-specific priming. Relatively few convalescent patients were included in the study, and early timepoints after natural infection were not analyzed.

The method was PCR. At the Johns Hopkins FTIC core, DNA from the cultured CD4+ T cells underwent TCR sequencing with the Oncomine TCR Beta short-read assay. The QIAamp micro DNA kit was used to extract genomic DNA from the cultured CD4+ T cells. Oncomine TCR Beta libraries from cultured CD4+ T cells were pooled with unique dual indexes and sequenced on an Illumina iSeq 100. On the authors' methods: Non-productive sequences were filtered out, and CDR3s that did not start with C, did not end with F or W, or were shorter than 7 amino acids were discarded. Antigen-specific clonotypes were identified using the MANAFEST web application through comparison of peptide-stimulated wells with reference and other culture wells. For a clone to be called positive, the clone needed an FDR below 0.05, an odds ratio above 5, and a productive frequency above 0.1% in at least two of three replicate wells. A clonotype counted as cross-reactive if it showed significant expansion both in the SARS-CoV-2 spike wells and in at least one common cold coronavirus spike condition. Similarity between CDR3 sequences was evaluated in R version 3.6.1 using Levenshtein distances (stringdist) and unrooted phylogenetic trees (ape). The public reads were reprocessed in TCRdb via fastp at Q25 and MiXCR, keeping in-frame beta chains. Duplicate CDR3 protein sequences are folded into a single record with the most common DNA and genes. These V and J calls are TCRdb output, not the study's own analysis. The sample has about 8,900 distinct CDR3 sequences on record, less than 35% of them singletons. The ten largest clones represent around 10% of the sample.

In light of the paper, this sample's treatment or condition label describes: approximately nine-day PBMC culture with coronavirus spike peptide pools or control peptides (ViraFEST assay). CD4+ T cells from unexposed donors were collected before the COVID-19 pandemic (2011-2018). The ViraFEST assay was used in the study, in which antigen-specific T cells were expanded with peptide pools and expanded clonotypes were subsequently identified by TCR sequencing. Each well held under 2.5 million PBMCs cultured in IMDM containing roughly 5% human AB serum and roughly 10 IU/ml IL-2, with roughly 10 ug/ml peptide pools added. Half of the culture medium was replaced with fresh IL-2-containing medium on days 3 and 7. After about 10 days of culture, CD4+ T cells were isolated by negative selection using the EasySep CD4+ T cell isolation kit. Unexposed donor CD4+ T cells were tested for reactivity to SARS-CoV-2 S and N and four common cold coronavirus spike pools, as cell number allowed. Ficoll-Paque Plus gradient centrifugation was used to isolate PBMCs from whole blood, and the isolated PBMCs were then either used fresh or cryopreserved at -140C. Culture conditions were generally each tested in triplicate wells. Leukapheresis product for the unexposed donors was bought commercially.

The rearrangement joined TRBV19 to TRBJ1-6; the D segment cannot be called with confidence. Sequenced: CD4+ T cells from blood, cultured in vitro. The sequence came from a human donor in good health. The DNA sequence follows: TGTGCCAGTTCCGCCCGGCACGATTCACCCCTCCACTTT. This sequence encodes CASSARHDSPLHF.